These T cell receptor beta chains were read from a single sample in a study of control samples from healthy donors and cancer patients. Assay: immunoSEQ multiplex PCR; the TCRdb copy retains only in-frame clones and omits some. This table has 120,000 or so clones, less than 95% appearing once. The sample taken for sequencing was blood. The receptors come from a man between 18 and 35 years old in good health. Each CDR3 is given with its conserved first and last residue. Fields, in order: V gene, D gene, clone size, J gene, CDR3 protein, CDR3 DNA. The D gene is left open where the match is weak. A clone size is listed for some rows: how often the clone was seen (once, few, many), or a class if it is expanded.

v_call: TRBV3-1/TRBV3-2; d_call: TRBD2; clone_size: once; j_call: TRBJ2-3; cdr3_aa: CASSQRGSDTDTQYF; cdr3_nt: TGTGCCAGCAGCCAGCGGGGGTCTGACACAGATACGCAGTATTTT
v_call: TRBV11-2; d_call: .; clone_size: .; j_call: TRBJ1-1; cdr3_aa: CASSLGAGREGTEAFF; cdr3_nt: TGTGCCAGCAGCTTAGGGGCAGGGAGGGAAGGCACTGAAGCTTTCTTT
v_call: TRBV6-5; d_call: .; clone_size: .; j_call: TRBJ1-3; cdr3_aa: CASSSDSVSGNTIYF; cdr3_nt: TGTGCCAGCAGTTCCGACAGCGTCTCTGGAAACACCATATATTTT
v_call: TRBV27; d_call: .; clone_size: .; j_call: TRBJ2-5; cdr3_aa: CASSPITAQETQYF; cdr3_nt: TGTGCCAGCAGTCCCATCACGGCACAAGAGACCCAGTACTTC
v_call: TRBV3-1/TRBV3-2; d_call: TRBD1; clone_size: .; j_call: TRBJ2-5; cdr3_aa: CASTPRDRVQETQYF; cdr3_nt: TGTGCCAGCACCCCGCGGGACAGGGTACAAGAGACCCAGTACTTC
v_call: TRBV7-3; d_call: .; clone_size: .; j_call: TRBJ2-1; cdr3_aa: CASSLMGPQEGYNEQFF; cdr3_nt: TGTGCCAGCAGCTTAATGGGGCCTCAAGAGGGTTACAATGAGCAGTTCTTC
v_call: TRBV12-3/TRBV12-4; d_call: .; clone_size: .; j_call: TRBJ2-7; cdr3_aa: CASSLSGGYEQYF; cdr3_nt: TGTGCCAGCAGTTTATCCGGGGGCTACGAGCAGTACTTC
v_call: TRBV29-1; d_call: .; clone_size: .; j_call: TRBJ2-2; cdr3_aa: CSGRRGNTGELFF; cdr3_nt: TGCAGCGGACGCAGGGGCAACACCGGGGAGCTGTTTTTT
v_call: TRBV19; d_call: .; clone_size: .; j_call: TRBJ1-1; cdr3_aa: CASSLAGGGYTEAFF; cdr3_nt: TGTGCCAGTAGCTTGGCGGGGGGCGGGTACACTGAAGCTTTCTTT
v_call: TRBV20-1; d_call: TRBD1; clone_size: .; j_call: TRBJ1-1; cdr3_aa: CSATDQGAPAITEAFF; cdr3_nt: TGCAGTGCTACTGATCAGGGGGCGCCGGCTATAACTGAAGCTTTCTTT
v_call: TRBV12-3/TRBV12-4; d_call: TRBD1; clone_size: .; j_call: TRBJ1-1; cdr3_aa: CASSLHRGFEAFF; cdr3_nt: TGTGCCAGCAGTTTACACAGGGGATTTGAAGCTTTCTTT
v_call: TRBV5-1; d_call: TRBD1; clone_size: .; j_call: TRBJ2-1; cdr3_aa: CASSPRGHEQFF; cdr3_nt: TGCGCCAGCAGCCCCAGGGGGCATGAGCAGTTCTTC
v_call: TRBV6-4; d_call: TRBD1; clone_size: medium-sized; j_call: TRBJ2-1; cdr3_aa: CASSDSGTGGNEQFF; cdr3_nt: TGTGCCAGCAGTGACTCCGGGACAGGGGGCAATGAGCAGTTCTTC
v_call: TRBV18; d_call: .; clone_size: .; j_call: TRBJ1-1; cdr3_aa: CASSPPGTEAFF; cdr3_nt: TGTGCCAGCTCACCACCGGGGACTGAAGCTTTCTTT
v_call: TRBV5-1; d_call: TRBD1; clone_size: .; j_call: TRBJ2-7; cdr3_aa: CASSKGQGISYEQYF; cdr3_nt: TGCGCCAGCAGCAAAGGACAGGGTATCTCCTACGAGCAGTACTTC
v_call: TRBV6-5; d_call: TRBD1; clone_size: .; j_call: TRBJ2-7; cdr3_aa: CASSYTGGNEQYF; cdr3_nt: TGTGCCAGCAGTTACACAGGGGGCAACGAGCAGTACTTC
v_call: TRBV27; d_call: TRBD1; clone_size: once; j_call: TRBJ2-7; cdr3_aa: CASSLTGTGTEFNEQYF; cdr3_nt: TGTGCCAGCAGTTTAACCGGGACCGGGACAGAGTTTAACGAGCAGTACTTC
v_call: TRBV30; d_call: TRBD1; clone_size: .; j_call: TRBJ1-5; cdr3_aa: CAWRGQGEVQPQHF; cdr3_nt: TGTGCCTGGAGGGGACAGGGGGAGGTTCAGCCCCAGCATTTT
v_call: TRBV7-3; d_call: .; clone_size: .; j_call: TRBJ1-1; cdr3_aa: CASSLAGRRLTEAFF; cdr3_nt: TGTGCCAGCAGCTTAGCCGGCAGACGGCTGACTGAAGCTTTCTTT
v_call: TRBV5-4; d_call: TRBD1; clone_size: .; j_call: TRBJ1-2; cdr3_aa: CASSYTTGTGSYTF; cdr3_nt: TGTGCCAGCAGTTACACCACCGGGACAGGCTCCTACACCTTC
v_call: TRBV6-5; d_call: .; clone_size: .; j_call: TRBJ1-1; cdr3_aa: CASSYSNEGPDEAFF; cdr3_nt: TGTGCCAGCAGTTACTCGAATGAGGGACCAGATGAAGCTTTCTTT
v_call: TRBV30; d_call: TRBD2; clone_size: once; j_call: TRBJ2-7; cdr3_aa: CASTGTSGVLLSEQYF; cdr3_nt: TGTGCCTCGACCGGGACTAGCGGGGTTTTATTAAGCGAGCAGTACTTC
v_call: TRBV29-1; d_call: .; clone_size: .; j_call: TRBJ1-5; cdr3_aa: CSVGAGLDQPQHF; cdr3_nt: TGCAGCGTTGGCGCAGGGCTCGATCAGCCCCAGCATTTT
v_call: TRBV5-1; d_call: .; clone_size: .; j_call: TRBJ1-1; cdr3_aa: CASSLLGGTEAFF; cdr3_nt: TGCGCCAGCAGCTTGCTAGGGGGCACTGAAGCTTTCTTT
v_call: TRBV29-1; d_call: .; clone_size: .; j_call: TRBJ2-5; cdr3_aa: CSAPGGLQETQYF; cdr3_nt: TGCAGCGCCCCCGGGGGCTTGCAAGAGACCCAGTACTTC
v_call: TRBV19; d_call: TRBD2; clone_size: .; j_call: TRBJ2-1; cdr3_aa: CASNLPGGKNNEQFF; cdr3_nt: TGTGCCAGTAACCTGCCGGGGGGGAAGAACAATGAGCAGTTCTTC
v_call: TRBV7-3; d_call: TRBD1; clone_size: once; j_call: TRBJ2-5; cdr3_aa: CASSLGQGGDETQYF; cdr3_nt: TGTGCCAGCAGCCTAGGACAGGGAGGAGATGAGACCCAGTACTTC
v_call: TRBV4-1; d_call: .; clone_size: .; j_call: TRBJ1-2; cdr3_aa: CASSQRVQGSYGYTF; cdr3_nt: TGCGCCAGCAGCCAAAGGGTTCAGGGCTCATACGGCTACACCTTC
v_call: TRBV16; d_call: TRBD1; clone_size: once; j_call: TRBJ2-7; cdr3_aa: CASSQFGTGGEQYF; cdr3_nt: TGTGCCAGCAGCCAATTTGGGACAGGGGGCGAGCAGTACTTC
v_call: TRBV12-3/TRBV12-4; d_call: .; clone_size: .; j_call: TRBJ1-1; cdr3_aa: CASSRLTEAFF; cdr3_nt: TGTGCCAGCAGTCGGCTCACTGAAGCTTTCTTT
v_call: TRBV5-1; d_call: TRBD1; clone_size: few; j_call: TRBJ1-1; cdr3_aa: CASSWTGDSEAFF; cdr3_nt: TGCGCCAGCAGCTGGACAGGGGATTCTGAAGCTTTCTTT
v_call: TRBV9; d_call: .; clone_size: .; j_call: TRBJ1-1; cdr3_aa: CASSVNRNTEAFF; cdr3_nt: TGTGCCAGCAGCGTAAACAGAAACACTGAAGCTTTCTTT
v_call: TRBV2; d_call: TRBD1; clone_size: .; j_call: TRBJ2-7; cdr3_aa: CASSELLDRGNNEQYF; cdr3_nt: TGTGCCAGCAGTGAACTGTTGGACAGGGGGAATAACGAGCAGTACTTC
v_call: TRBV12-5; d_call: TRBD1; clone_size: .; j_call: TRBJ1-2; cdr3_aa: CASVRQGNYGYTF; cdr3_nt: TGTGCTAGTGTCCGACAGGGGAACTATGGCTACACCTTC
v_call: TRBV30; d_call: .; clone_size: .; j_call: TRBJ1-1; cdr3_aa: CAWSRAGDTEAFF; cdr3_nt: TGTGCCTGGAGTAGAGCAGGGGACACTGAAGCTTTCTTT
v_call: TRBV30; d_call: .; clone_size: .; j_call: TRBJ2-1; cdr3_aa: CAWQDSKEQFF; cdr3_nt: TGTGCCTGGCAGGACTCCAAAGAGCAGTTCTTC
v_call: TRBV6-6; d_call: .; clone_size: few; j_call: TRBJ1-5; cdr3_aa: CASSFYRQSNQPQHF; cdr3_nt: TGTGCCAGCAGTTTCTATAGACAGAGCAATCAGCCCCAGCATTTT